This entry describes one T cell receptor beta chain. The antigen is undetermined. The entry originates in a study of T cell repertoires in cytomegalovirus infection. Study summary: Both CMV infection and a matching HLA type were indicated by public TCR beta signatures.

Study-wide results and limits: Adding up the frequency of public TCR beta families identified people who carried CMV plus the relevant HLA.

MiXCR, run by TCRdb on the reads, gives a single entry per CDR3 protein. This table has approximately 500,000 distinct CDR3 sequences, around 11% appearing once. Germline loops: CDR1 DFQATT, CDR2 SNEGSKA (reference sequence). This CDR3 contains 12 residues. Trimming pared 7 bases from V and 6 bases from J, leaving 12 bases between. V usage is TRBV20-1 and J usage is TRBJ2-2, with D perhaps TRBD1 (6 bases). Sequenced material: PBMCs. The clonotype comes from a human donor in good health (CMV status not recorded). Some clones in this sample may be carry-over from other donors' samples. The CDR3 reads CSVNREAGELFF. CDR3 nucleotides: TGCAGTGTAAACAGGGAAGCCGGGGAGCTGTTTTTT.